A selection of T cell receptor beta chains follows, all from one sample in a study of blood T cells in healthy people across ages. TCRdb passed the 5' RACE reads through MiXCR, listing each CDR3 protein once. The sample carries 750,000 to 950,000 distinct CDR3 sequences, more than 25% recorded once. These data were also filed under a second study, of T cells of mothers and their children.

Sequences were obtained from blood. These receptors were obtained from a boy between 10 and 17 years old in good health. The CDR3 runs from the conserved cysteine through the conserved F or W.

CDR3,J,V
CASSLRTPRILTF,TRBJ2-5,TRBV28
CASSLVPASYTF,TRBJ1-2,TRBV5-5
CASNLHSDTDQPQHF,TRBJ1-5,TRBV12-3/TRBV12-4
CASSFGAPSSYEQYF,-,TRBV5-1
CASSQESGLGAYYGYTF,TRBJ1-2,TRBV4-1
CSRSGHGGGTDTQYF,TRBJ2-3,TRBV20-1
CASSESGSYGYTF,TRBJ1-2,TRBV2
CASSIRDTQYF,TRBJ2-3,TRBV19
CASSPLATGELFF,TRBJ2-2,TRBV9
CASSRDPRETQYF,TRBJ2-5,TRBV28
CASSPRQGTNSPLHF,TRBJ1-6,TRBV7-2
CASSYGQGALRGTEAFF,TRBJ1-1,TRBV6-6
CASSLEGGPMHWFF,TRBJ2-5,TRBV5-1
CASSPGPFSGANVLTF,TRBJ2-6,TRBV5-1
CASSYSDRGPYTDTQYF,TRBJ2-3,TRBV6-5
CASSFGRGFITKNIQYF,TRBJ2-4,TRBV12-3/TRBV12-4
CSAREVAGASSMETQYF,TRBJ2-5,TRBV20-1
CASSRDSPSYEQYF,TRBJ2-7,TRBV4-1
CASSSTGAAPSREAFF,TRBJ1-1,TRBV7-3
CSACRDRLYNEQFF,TRBJ2-1,TRBV29-1
CASSQGSQLPQHF,TRBJ1-5,TRBV16
CASTRQVNEKLFF,TRBJ1-4,TRBV6-5
CASSQERGGGAKNIQYF,TRBJ2-4,TRBV4-1
CASSLQPGVNTEAFF,TRBJ1-1,TRBV5-1
CASPEGGLAGQETQYF,TRBJ2-5,TRBV2
CASSPRTERRTGELFF,TRBJ2-2,TRBV18
CSANHRRRSDGYTF,TRBJ1-2,TRBV20-1
CASSGSWGGDEQFF,TRBJ2-1,TRBV2
CASSWVRDSIYNEQFF,-,TRBV12-3/TRBV12-4
CASSGGDIEKLFF,TRBJ1-4,TRBV2
CASSLESGRAGLKNF,TRBJ2-7,TRBV11-2
CASSSGTLSYQYF,TRBJ2-5,TRBV6-1
CASSLRKAMNTEAFF,TRBJ1-1,TRBV2
CSVSTRQANTEAFF,TRBJ1-1,TRBV29-1
CASSLWDRKGELFF,TRBJ1-4,TRBV27
CASSRGQPPKANVLTF,TRBJ2-6,TRBV7-3
CASSPRGYGYTF,TRBJ1-2,TRBV28
CASSFTSGGAYETQYF,TRBJ2-5,TRBV3-1
CAWSEAWAQYF,TRBJ2-5,TRBV30
CASSQEEGGGAYEQYF,TRBJ2-7,TRBV4-2
CASSIRASGVYEQFF,TRBJ2-1,TRBV19
CASSPQEGSGANVLTF,TRBJ2-6,TRBV4-1
CATTDRTYEQYF,-,TRBV19
CSAAKTGADYEQYF,TRBJ2-7,TRBV20-1
CASRRGQQGAYEQYF,-,TRBV7-3
CTSSLSSYEQYF,TRBJ2-7,TRBV5-5
CSARGSTASTDTQYF,TRBJ2-3,TRBV20-1
CASGTGITYEQYF,TRBJ2-7,TRBV5-1
CASSYVAESSYEQYF,TRBJ2-7,TRBV6-2/TRBV6-3
CSVELTDYGQYF,TRBJ2-7,TRBV29-1
CACSLKAPGRGEKLFF,TRBJ1-4,TRBV13
CASEKGNNNEQFF,TRBJ2-1,TRBV10-2
CASSLADGAHNEQFF,TRBJ2-1,TRBV28
CATSKRSPTEQYF,TRBJ2-7,TRBV15
CASSRGQGAWNTGELFF,TRBJ2-2,TRBV4-1
CASSLLGQQQETQYF,TRBJ2-5,TRBV12-3/TRBV12-4
CSAGRTGRTYQETQYF,-,TRBV20-1